These 30 T cell receptor beta chains share one sample of origin, sequenced in a study of cytomegalovirus exposure and HLA in healthy donors (dated by TCRdb to 2017 to 2019). Libraries were made using the immunoSEQ multiplex PCR assay. A mixture of 60 forward primers for TCR Vbeta segments and 13 reverse primers for TCR Jbeta segments was used in the multiplex PCR. TCRdb took over this immuneACCESS table, retaining in-frame rearrangements with V and J assigned. Such tables are incomplete; in checked studies, under half of the missing clones stem from an unresolved V gene, and the remainder is unexplained. The sample data list more than 150,000 clones, and under 85% of these were observed just once. 1.6% of the sample comes from the top ten. The sequencing sample was made of PBMCs. The receptors were gathered from a man in his fifties in good health and CMV-seronegative.

This chain uses TRBV6-1 with TRBJ2-1; 7 bases line up with TRBD2. Per the germline V gene, CDR1 is MNHNS and CDR2 is SASEGT. The CDR3 runs to 15 residues. After removal of 2 bases from V and 7 bases from J, the junction contained 8 bases not matched to a gene. As DNA, the CDR3 is TGTGCCAGCAGTGAATGGGGACTTAGCGGGAATGAGCAGTTCTTC. Amino acid sequence: CASSEWGLSGNEQFF.

The chain combines TRBV11-2 with TRBJ2-1; D perhaps matches TRBD1 (6 bases). V was clipped by 5 bases and J by 5 bases, with 10 bases between them. This CDR3 has 13 residues. Looked up from germline, CDR1 is SGHAT and CDR2 is FQNNGV. The CDR3 reads CASSGGQNNEQFF. In nucleotides, the CDR3 is TGTGCCAGCAGCGGGGGCCAGAACAATGAGCAGTTCTTC.

This chain joins TRBV29-1 and TRBJ1-2; 8 nucleotides line up with TRBD1. V shed 5 bases, J shed 5 bases, and the junction held 13 bases outside the gene matches. The CDR3 is 15 residues long. Germline values: CDR1 SQVTM, CDR2 ANQGSEA. CDR3 region: CSVTPGQGSQYGYTF. CDR3 DNA sequence: TGCAGCGTTACCCCCGGACAGGGCTCCCAGTATGGCTACACCTTC.

The chain recombines TRBV7-2 with TRBJ2-2, with no clear D. Trimming removed 3 bases from V and 2 bases from J, with 7 bases in between. The germline V gene encodes CDR1 SGHTA and CDR2 FQGNSA. This CDR3 spans 14 amino acids. This CDR3 reads CASSFSSNTGELFF. The CDR3 DNA reads as TGTGCCAGCAGCTTCTCTTCCAACACCGGGGAGCTGTTTTTT.

This clone was recorded once. CDR3 in DNA: TGTGCCTGGAGTCCTTTAACGGACAGGGGGGACAATGAGCAGTTCTTC. Translating it yields CAWSPLTDRGDNEQFF. The chain has TRBV30 and TRBJ2-1; 10 bases fit TRBD1. The CDR3 length is 16 residues. With V trimmed by 2 bases and J by 5 bases, 9 bases remained unmatched. Germline-derived CDR1 and CDR2 are GTSNPN and SVGIG (reference sequence).

The chain uses TRBV29-1 and TRBJ2-3; TRBD1 matches at 11 bases. The CDR3 has 15 amino acids. Trimming removed 3 bases from V and 4 bases from J; junction bases left unmatched: 6. Germline assignment: CDR1 SQVTM and CDR2 ANQGSEA. CDR3 protein: CSVEAPGQGADTQYF. The CDR3, as DNA: TGCAGCGTTGAGGCCCCGGGACAGGGGGCAGATACGCAGTATTTT.

The chain is built from TRBV5-4 and TRBJ1-2; D is ambiguous. Trimming took off 4 bases at V and 0 bases at J, with 10 bases between the two ends. The germline V gene has CDR1 SGHNT and CDR2 YYREEE (reference sequence). There are 14 residues in the CDR3. CDR3 DNA: TGTGCCAGCAGCCGAGCCGGTCCTAACTATGGCTACACCTTC. Translation: CASSRAGPNYGYTF.

In this sample, this clone turned up once. V and J are TRBV6-1 and TRBJ2-2; 12 nucleotides match TRBD2. Germline CDR1 and CDR2: MNHNS and SASEGT. J gave up 3 bases and V 7 bases, and 3 bases lay outside the gene matches. The CDR3 is made up of 15 amino acids. CDR3 protein: CASTRLAGDTGELFF. The DNA for the CDR3 is TGTGCCAGCACAAGACTAGCGGGAGACACCGGGGAGCTGTTTTTT.

This rearrangement joins TRBV5-1 to TRBJ1-4; the D gene is possibly TRBD1 (6 bases). V lost 2 bases to trimming and J lost 5 bases, with 13 bases between them. The V gene's germline CDR1 is SGHRS and CDR2 YFSETQ. There are 15 residues in the CDR3. The CDR3 spells CASSLAGGQNEKLFF. CDR3 in DNA: TGCGCCAGCAGCTTAGCGGGGGGCCAGAATGAAAAACTGTTTTTT.

This clone came up a few times. The chain is built from TRBV4-2 and TRBJ1-5, with unresolved D. Germline-derived CDR1 and CDR2 are LGHNA and YNFKEQ. This CDR3 contains 15 residues. Between the trimmed V and J ends, which lost 0 bases and 7 bases, there was a span of 13 bases. CDR3 bases: TGTGCCAGCAGCCAAGAGTCGGTGAGGAGACAGCCCCAGCATTTT. This gives the protein CASSQESVRRQPQHF.

The genes are TRBV25-1 and TRBJ2-1; TRBD1 might be the D (6 bases). V was shortened by 1 base and J by 7 bases, with 8 bases between the two germline ends. Per the germline V gene, CDR1 is MGHDK and CDR2 is SYGVNS. CDR3 length: 13 amino acids. The CDR3 DNA reads TGTGCCAGCAGTGAATTCCAGGGGAATGAGCAGTTCTTC. Translated, it gives CASSEFQGNEQFF.

This chain links TRBV6-4 with TRBJ2-1; 7 bases fit TRBD2. The CDR3 spans 16 residues. V shed 3 bases, J shed 2 bases, and the junction held 7 bases outside the gene matches. From germline, CDR1 is MRHNA and CDR2 SNTAGT. CDR3 residues: CASSDSASGTYNEQFF. CDR3 DNA: TGTGCCAGCAGTGATTCGGCTAGCGGTACCTACAATGAGCAGTTCTTC.

This sequence joins TRBV4-1 and TRBJ1-2, with TRBD1 matching 9 bases. J lost 0 bases, V lost 1 base, and 0 bases had no gene match. This CDR3 contains 15 residues. The V gene's germline CDR1 is MGHRA and CDR2 YSYEKL. The CDR3 nucleotides are TGCGCCAGCAGCCAAGGACAGGGGGCTAACTATGGCTACACCTTC. It yields the protein CASSQGQGANYGYTF.

The chain couples TRBV28 to TRBJ2-7, with unresolved D. Trimming shortened V by 5 bases and J by 3 bases, and 5 bases separated the two germline ends. Germline CDR1 and CDR2: MDHEN and SYDVKM. This CDR3 has 11 residues. The CDR3 nucleotides are TGTGCCAGCAGTCCAGGCTACGAGCAGTACTTC. Translation: CASSPGYEQYF.

This chain links TRBV28 with TRBJ1-2; the D gene is possibly TRBD1 (6 bases). Between the trimmed V and J ends, which lost 6 bases and 2 bases, there was a span of 16 bases. Germline values: CDR1 MDHEN, CDR2 SYDVKM. CDR3 size: 15 residues. DNA of the CDR3: TGTGCCAGCAGGGGTACAGGGAGGGCAAACTATGGCTACACCTTC. This sequence encodes CASRGTGRANYGYTF.

V usage is TRBV7-3 and J usage is TRBJ2-1; 9 positions agree with TRBD2. The germline CDR1 and CDR2 sequences are SGHTA and FQGTGA. With 5 bases clipped from V and 7 bases from J, the junction kept 9 bases outside the gene matches. CDR3 size: 15 residues. CDR3 sequence: CASSSGGSSRNEQFF. Here the CDR3 DNA reads TGTGCCAGCAGCAGCGGGGGGTCCTCTAGAAATGAGCAGTTCTTC. Using reference TRBV7-3 and TRBJ2-1 for the parts outside the CDR3, the full variable domain is GAGVSQTPSNKVTEKGKYVELRCDPISGHTALYWYRQSLGQGPEFLIYFQGTGAADDSGLPNDRFFAVRPEGSVSTLKIQRTERGDSAVYLCASSSGGSSRNEQFFGPGTRLTVL.

This clone has more than one count but fewer than ten. The V call is TRBV28, the J call TRBJ1-5, with D uncertain. The V end was cut by 6 bases, the J end by 0 bases, with 18 bases between. CDR3 length: 17 amino acids. CDR1 and CDR2 (germline): MDHEN, SYDVKM. The CDR3 region is CASSPNTVLDSNQPQHF. The CDR3 bases are TGTGCCAGCAGCCCCAATACCGTACTCGATAGCAATCAGCCCCAGCATTTT.

The V gene is TRBV27, the J gene TRBJ2-7; 9 bases map to TRBD1. CDR3 size: 15 residues. The V gene end was trimmed by 3 bases and the J gene end by 8 bases; junction bases not matched to a gene: 11. CDR1 and CDR2 from the germline V gene are MNHEY and SMNVEV (reference sequence). As DNA, the CDR3 is TGTGCCAGCAGTTTCGGACAGGGGAGATCTTACCAGCAGTACTTC. Translating it yields CASSFGQGRSYQQYF.

The chain joins TRBV5-1 to TRBJ2-3; D remains unclear. The CDR3 length is 14 residues. Germline loops: CDR1 SGHRS, CDR2 YFSETQ. The ends were cut back, 2 bases at V and 4 bases at J, with 11 bases in the middle. For the CDR3, the DNA is TGCGCCAGCAGCTTACGACCAACAGCAGATACGCAGTATTTT. Amino acid sequence: CASSLRPTADTQYF. Looking up the rest from reference TRBV5-1 and TRBJ2-3 gives the full variable domain: KAGVTQTPRYLIKTRGQQVTLSCSPISGHRSVSWYQQTPGQGLQFLFEYFSETQRNKGNFPGRFSGRQFSNSRSEMNVSTLELGDSALYLCASSLRPTADTQYFGPGTRLTVL.

The genes are TRBV29-1 and TRBJ2-5, with TRBD1 as a possible D gene (7 bases). This CDR3 is built from 15 residues. From germline, CDR1 is SQVTM and CDR2 ANQGSEA. V lost 7 bases, J lost 5 bases, and 23 bases lay in between. CDR3 nucleotides: TGCAGCGCCGTAGGAGGGGGCGGGTTCGGGGAGACCCAGTACTTC. Translation: CSAVGGGGFGETQYF.

This clone was seen a handful of times. Here the CDR3 reads CASGLEAFF. The CDR3 DNA follows: TGTGCCAGCGGCCTTGAAGCTTTCTTT. This chain uses TRBV7-9 with TRBJ1-1; the D is unclear. V was cut by 8 bases and J by 7 bases, with 5 bases left in between. Germline lookup yields CDR1 SEHNR and CDR2 FQNEAQ (reference sequence). The CDR3 runs 9 residues.

V usage is TRBV5-6 and J usage is TRBJ2-3, with 7 bases that match TRBD1. Germline V gene lookup returns CDR1 SGHDT and CDR2 YYEEEE. J lost 0 bases, V lost 4 bases, and 8 bases had no gene match. The CDR3 runs to 16 residues. For the CDR3, the DNA is TGTGCCAGCAGCCTAAGGACAGGACTGAGCACAGATACGCAGTATTTT. Encoded protein: CASSLRTGLSTDTQYF.

In DNA, the CDR3 is TGCGCCAGCAGCATGGACAGGGGGACCAATGGCTACACCTTC. Translating it yields CASSMDRGTNGYTF. The chain links TRBV5-1 to TRBJ1-2; 10 nucleotides line up with TRBD1. The CDR3 consists of 14 residues. Germline CDR1 and CDR2: SGHRS and YFSETQ. V shed 4 bases and J 6 bases; nucleotides not matched to a gene: 6.

To note about this clone: At one boundary the junction diverges from the germline segment, which might be a read error. The gene calls are TRBV9 and TRBJ2-1; 10 nucleotides line up with TRBD2. This CDR3 contains 15 residues. CDR1 is SGDLS and CDR2 is YYNGEE in the germline V gene. The CDR3 reads CASSPTTVSGGPLIF. As DNA, the CDR3 is TGTGCCAGCAGCCCTACAACTGTTAGCGGGGGGCCACTGATCTTC.

The V call is TRBV4-3, the J call TRBJ2-1; 15 nucleotides align to TRBD2. V shed 4 bases, J shed 7 bases, and the junction held 8 bases outside the gene matches. Germline V CDR1 and CDR2: LGHNA, YSLEER. This CDR3 spans 17 amino acids. This CDR3 reads CASSPRTSGGASNEQFF. CDR3 nucleotide sequence: TGCGCCAGCAGCCCCCGGACTAGCGGGGGGGCCTCGAATGAGCAGTTCTTC.

The rearrangement uses TRBV28 and TRBJ2-7; D is possibly TRBD1 (7 bases). Germline CDR1 MDHEN, CDR2 SYDVKM. Trimming took 2 bases from V and 12 from J, leaving 26 bases between them. The CDR3 has 16 amino acids. The CDR3 sequence: CASSLGQVIGGRWRYF. CDR3 nucleotides: TGTGCCAGCAGTTTAGGACAGGTGATCGGTGGGAGGTGGCGGTACTTC. Looking up the rest from reference TRBV28 and TRBJ2-7 gives the full variable domain: DVKVTQSSRYLVKRTGEKVFLECVQDMDHENMFWYRQDPGLGLRLIYFSYDVKMKEKGDIPEGYSVSREKKERFSLILESASTNQTSMYLCASSLGQVIGGRWRYFGPGTRLTVT.

This clone was seen more than once but under ten times. The chain employs TRBV6-5 and TRBJ2-6; D unresolved. Germline V gene data show CDR1 as MNHEY and CDR2 as SVGAGI. The CDR3 spans 16 residues. Trimming pared 0 bases from V and 0 bases from J, leaving 6 bases between. The CDR3 DNA follows: TGTGCCAGCAGTTACTCGGGCCACTCTGGGGCCAACGTCCTGACTTTC. This gives the protein CASSYSGHSGANVLTF.

As to this clone: This same CDR3 is encoded by further DNA sequences in the sample. This chain connects TRBV5-1 to TRBJ2-3; D unresolved. This CDR3 has 15 residues. Trimming removed 0 bases from V and 2 bases from J, with 10 bases in between. Germline CDR1 is SGHRS and CDR2 is YFSETQ. CDR3 amino acids: CASSLAGGVTDTQYF. CDR3 bases: TGCGCCAGCAGCTTGGCCGGTGGTGTCACAGATACGCAGTATTTT. The full variable domain, its missing parts supplied by reference TRBV5-1 and TRBJ2-3, is KAGVTQTPRYLIKTRGQQVTLSCSPISGHRSVSWYQQTPGQGLQFLFEYFSETQRNKGNFPGRFSGRQFSNSRSEMNVSTLELGDSALYLCASSLAGGVTDTQYFGPGTRLTVL.

This chain uses TRBV27 with TRBJ1-6; the D gene is possibly TRBD1 (5 bases). The CDR3 spans 13 residues. Germline CDR1 and CDR2: MNHEY and SMNVEV (reference sequence). V was shortened by 5 bases and J by 7 bases, with 9 bases between the two germline ends. This CDR3 is CASSNHRNSPLHF. Here the CDR3 DNA reads TGTGCCAGCAGTAACCACAGGAATTCACCCCTCCACTTT.

The chain links TRBV7-9 to TRBJ2-6; weak D call: TRBD2 (5 bases). Germline values: CDR1 SEHNR, CDR2 FQNEAQ (reference sequence). Trimming pared 5 bases from V and 3 bases from J, leaving 17 bases between. The CDR3 runs to 17 residues. The CDR3 loop reads CASSPLRGLSGANVLTF. The CDR3 coding sequence is TGTGCCAGCAGCCCCCTAAGAGGGTTGAGTGGGGCCAACGTCCTGACTTTC.